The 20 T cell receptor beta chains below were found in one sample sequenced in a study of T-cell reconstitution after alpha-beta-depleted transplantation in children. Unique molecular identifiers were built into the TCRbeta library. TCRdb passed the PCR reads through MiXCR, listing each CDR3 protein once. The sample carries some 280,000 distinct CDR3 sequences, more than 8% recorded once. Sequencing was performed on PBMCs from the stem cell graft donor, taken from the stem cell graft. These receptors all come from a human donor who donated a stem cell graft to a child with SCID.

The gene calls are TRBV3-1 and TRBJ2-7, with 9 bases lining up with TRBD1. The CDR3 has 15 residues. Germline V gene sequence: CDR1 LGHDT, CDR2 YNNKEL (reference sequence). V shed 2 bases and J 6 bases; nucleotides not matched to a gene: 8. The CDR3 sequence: CASSQFTGGSGEQYF. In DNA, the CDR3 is TGTGCCAGCAGCCAATTTACAGGGGGCTCCGGCGAGCAGTACTTC.

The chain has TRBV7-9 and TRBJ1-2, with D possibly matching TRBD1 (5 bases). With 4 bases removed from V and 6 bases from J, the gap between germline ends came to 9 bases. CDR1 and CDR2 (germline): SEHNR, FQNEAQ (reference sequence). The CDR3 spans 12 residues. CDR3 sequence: CASSSGTNGYTF. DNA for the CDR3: TGTGCCAGCAGCTCCGGGACGAATGGCTACACCTTC.

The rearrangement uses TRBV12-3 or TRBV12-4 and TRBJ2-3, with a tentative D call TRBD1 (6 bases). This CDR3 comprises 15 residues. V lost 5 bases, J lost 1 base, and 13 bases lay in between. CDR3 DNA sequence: TGTGCCAGCAGTCCCAGGGGACCCCGCACAGATACGCAGTATTTT. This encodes CASSPRGPRTDTQYF.

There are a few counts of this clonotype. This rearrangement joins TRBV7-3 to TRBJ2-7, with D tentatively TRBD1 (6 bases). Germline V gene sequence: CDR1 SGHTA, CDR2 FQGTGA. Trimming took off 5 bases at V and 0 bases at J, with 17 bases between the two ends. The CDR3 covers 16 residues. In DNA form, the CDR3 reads TGTGCCAGCAGCCAGACCGGGACAACCAGCTCCTACGAGCAGTACTTC. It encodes CASSQTGTTSSYEQYF.

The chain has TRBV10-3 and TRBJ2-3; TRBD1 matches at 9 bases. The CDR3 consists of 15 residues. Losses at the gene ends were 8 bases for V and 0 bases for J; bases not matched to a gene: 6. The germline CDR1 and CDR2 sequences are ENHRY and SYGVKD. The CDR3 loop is CAISRDRASTDTQYF. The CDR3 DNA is TGTGCCATCTCCCGGGACAGGGCTAGCACAGATACGCAGTATTTT.

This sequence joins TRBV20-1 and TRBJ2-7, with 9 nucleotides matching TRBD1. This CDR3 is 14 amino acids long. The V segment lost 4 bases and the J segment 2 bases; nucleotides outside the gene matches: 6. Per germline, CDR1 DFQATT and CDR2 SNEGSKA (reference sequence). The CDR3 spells CSANTGTGTYEQYF. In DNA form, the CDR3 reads TGCAGTGCTAACACCGGGACAGGGACCTACGAGCAGTACTTC.

The CDR3 sequence: CASSRTSGGVSSYNEQFF. CDR3 bases: TGTGCCAGCAGCCGGACTAGCGGGGGCGTAAGCTCCTACAATGAGCAGTTCTTC. This chain connects TRBV12-3 or TRBV12-4 to TRBJ2-1; 13 bases are a match to TRBD2. The J segment lost 0 bases and the V segment lost 6 bases, leaving 8 bases of the junction unmatched. The length of the CDR3 is 18 residues.

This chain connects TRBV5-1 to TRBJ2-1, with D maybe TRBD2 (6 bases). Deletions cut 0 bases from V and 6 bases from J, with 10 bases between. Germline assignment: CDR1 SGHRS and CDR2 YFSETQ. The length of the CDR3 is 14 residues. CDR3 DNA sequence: TGCGCCAGCAGCTTGGTCGGAGGGAGCAATGAGCAGTTCTTC. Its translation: CASSLVGGSNEQFF.

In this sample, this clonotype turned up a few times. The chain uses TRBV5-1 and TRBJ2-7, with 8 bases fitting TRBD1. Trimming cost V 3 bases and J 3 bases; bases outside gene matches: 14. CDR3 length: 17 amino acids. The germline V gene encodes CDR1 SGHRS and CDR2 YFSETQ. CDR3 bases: TGCGCCAGCAGCTACCGCCACTCGACAGGGGCCATCTACGAGCAGTACTTC. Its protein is CASSYRHSTGAIYEQYF.

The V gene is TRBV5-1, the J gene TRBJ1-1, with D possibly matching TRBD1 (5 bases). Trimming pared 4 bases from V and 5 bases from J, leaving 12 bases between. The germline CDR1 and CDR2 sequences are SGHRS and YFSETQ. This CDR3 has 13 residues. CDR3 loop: CASSPGGITEAFF. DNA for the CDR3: TGCGCCAGCAGCCCCGGGGGAATAACTGAAGCTTTCTTT.

CDR3 amino acids: CASSPRTGDTDGELFF. The CDR3 nucleotides are TGTGCCAGCAGCCCTAGGACAGGGGACACCGACGGGGAGCTGTTTTTT. V usage is TRBV3-1 and J usage is TRBJ2-2; 9 bases are shared with TRBD1. The CDR3 covers 16 residues. Germline V gives CDR1 LGHDT, CDR2 YNNKEL (reference sequence). The ends lost 4 bases at V and 7 bases at J; junction bases unmatched: 10.

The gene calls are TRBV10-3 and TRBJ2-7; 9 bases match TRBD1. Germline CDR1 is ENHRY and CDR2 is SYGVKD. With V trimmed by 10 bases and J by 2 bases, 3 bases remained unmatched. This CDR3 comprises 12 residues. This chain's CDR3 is CATGQGTYEQYF. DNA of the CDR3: TGTGCCACCGGACAGGGGACCTACGAGCAGTACTTC.

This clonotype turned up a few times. The CDR3, as DNA: TGTGCCAGCAGTTTATCCAATAAATACGAGCAGTACTTC. As protein: CASSLSNKYEQYF. The chain combines TRBV12-3 or TRBV12-4 with TRBJ2-7; D is ambiguous. The CDR3 loop spans 13 amino acids. Between the trimmed V and J ends, which lost 2 bases and 4 bases, there was a span of 9 bases.

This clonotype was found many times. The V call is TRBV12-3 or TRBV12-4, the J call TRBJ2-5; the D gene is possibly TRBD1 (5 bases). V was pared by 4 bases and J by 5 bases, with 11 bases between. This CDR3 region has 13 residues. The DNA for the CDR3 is TGTGCCAGCAGTTCTTCAGGGCCGGAGACCCAGTACTTC. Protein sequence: CASSSSGPETQYF.

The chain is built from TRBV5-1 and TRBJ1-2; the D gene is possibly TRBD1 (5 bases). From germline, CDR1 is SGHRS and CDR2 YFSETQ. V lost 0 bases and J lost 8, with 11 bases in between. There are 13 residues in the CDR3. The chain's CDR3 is CASSLAGQGGYTF. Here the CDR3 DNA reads TGCGCCAGCAGCTTGGCGGGGCAGGGAGGCTACACCTTC.

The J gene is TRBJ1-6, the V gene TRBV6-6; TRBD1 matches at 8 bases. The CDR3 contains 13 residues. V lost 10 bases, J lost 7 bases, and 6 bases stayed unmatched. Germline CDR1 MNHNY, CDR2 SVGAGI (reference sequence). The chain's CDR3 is CAIHRGVNSPLHF. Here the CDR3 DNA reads TGTGCCATCCACAGGGGGGTGAATTCACCCCTCCACTTT.

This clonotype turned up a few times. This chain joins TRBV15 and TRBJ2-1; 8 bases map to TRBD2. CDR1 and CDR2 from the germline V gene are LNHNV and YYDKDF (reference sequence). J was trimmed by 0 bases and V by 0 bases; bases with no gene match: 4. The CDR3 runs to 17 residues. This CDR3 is CATSRDRAGGSYNEQFF. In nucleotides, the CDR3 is TGTGCCACCAGCAGAGATCGGGCGGGGGGCTCCTACAATGAGCAGTTCTTC.

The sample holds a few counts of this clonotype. Here the CDR3 DNA reads TGCGCCAGCAGCTTATCAACAGGGCCAGATACGCAGTATTTT. Protein sequence: CASSLSTGPDTQYF. The J gene is TRBJ2-3, the V gene TRBV5-1; D might be TRBD1 (6 bases). Germline lookup yields CDR1 SGHRS and CDR2 YFSETQ. This CDR3 contains 14 residues. V lost 2 bases to trimming and J lost 4 bases, with 11 bases between them.

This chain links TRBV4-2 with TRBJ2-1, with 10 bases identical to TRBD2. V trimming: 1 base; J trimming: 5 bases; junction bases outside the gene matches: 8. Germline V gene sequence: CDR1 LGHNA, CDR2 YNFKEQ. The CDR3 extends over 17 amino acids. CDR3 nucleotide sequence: TGTGCCAGCAGCCAAGTTCCTAGCGGGGGACCGAACAATGAGCAGTTCTTC. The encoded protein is CASSQVPSGGPNNEQFF.

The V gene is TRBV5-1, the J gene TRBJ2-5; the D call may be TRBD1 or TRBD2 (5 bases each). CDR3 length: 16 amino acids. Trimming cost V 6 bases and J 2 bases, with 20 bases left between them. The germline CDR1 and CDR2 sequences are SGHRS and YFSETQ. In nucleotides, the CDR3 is TGCGCCAGCACCATAGCTGGTACGGGACGGCAAGAGACCCAGTACTTC. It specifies CASTIAGTGRQETQYF.